This T cell receptor beta chain was recorded in a study of blood T cell repertoires in COVID-19. Study-wide context: In each case, the material was cDNA or gDNA derived from T cells, B-cell-depleted T cells, or PBMCs.

In the original analysis: The assay estimated nucleated cells by amplifying reference gene primers. The assay was immunoSEQ multiplex PCR, and TCRdb's table has in-frame clones only and misses some. V, J and clone size were drawn from that table, and D and trimming were deduced from the DNA. Among some 500,000 clones listed, about 89% were seen once. One Seattle source followed patients from active infection through their disease course. Germline values: CDR1 SGHRS, CDR2 YFSETQ. The CDR3 is 14 amino acids. V lost 2 bases and J lost 4; bases outside the gene matches: 3. The J gene is TRBJ1-2, the V gene TRBV5-1; 9 bases are a match to TRBD1. This receptor was taken from a woman in her forties or fifties with COVID-19, enrolled during active disease. The sequenced sample consisted of peripheral blood. The CDR3 nucleotides read TGCGCCAGCAGCTTCCGGGACAGGGTCTATGGCTACACCTTC. Translated, it gives CASSFRDRVYGYTF.